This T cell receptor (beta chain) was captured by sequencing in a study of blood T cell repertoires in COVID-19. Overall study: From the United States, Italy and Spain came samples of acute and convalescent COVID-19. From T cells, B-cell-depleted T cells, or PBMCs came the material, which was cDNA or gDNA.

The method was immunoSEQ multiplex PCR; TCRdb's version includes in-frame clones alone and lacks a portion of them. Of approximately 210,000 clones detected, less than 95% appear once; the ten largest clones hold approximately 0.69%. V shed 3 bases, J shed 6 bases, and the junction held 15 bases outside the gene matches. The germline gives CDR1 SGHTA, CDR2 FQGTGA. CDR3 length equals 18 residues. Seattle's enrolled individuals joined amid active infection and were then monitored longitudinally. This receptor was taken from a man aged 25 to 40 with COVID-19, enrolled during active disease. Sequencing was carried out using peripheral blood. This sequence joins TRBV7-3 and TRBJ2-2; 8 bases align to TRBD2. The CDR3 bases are TGTGCCAGCAGCTTCCGACCGAGAGGCGGGGGGATGCCCGGGGAGCTGTTTTTT. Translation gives CASSFRPRGGGMPGELFF.